This T cell receptor (beta chain) was retrieved from a study of blood T cells in healthy people across ages (dated by TCRdb to about 2015). At the level of the whole study: In model experiments, template switching captured roughly one uniquely barcoded TCR beta cDNA molecule for every two T cells. Donors of different ages were randomly distributed across sequencing lanes to avoid experimental bias. Using the same blood draw, the study looked at two additional independent replicas of 1 million unique cDNA reads for two donors, one aged 18 to 30 and the other aged 80 or older. Donors were grouped into four age groups: young (average approximately 15 years), middle-aged (roughly 37), aged (over 55) and long-lived (about 89). Age-related changes in TCR beta repertoire diversity were measured in the study by deep sequencing normalized with unique cDNA molecular identifiers.

The library was obtained by 5' RACE. A second 7 to 11 cycle PCR used a sample-barcoded 5' primer and a J-beta primer mix. Each TCR beta cDNA molecule received a unique molecular identifier from a template-switch 5' adaptor carrying 12 random nucleotides. At least 2.5 million CDR3-containing paired-end reads were obtained from each sample. First-strand cDNA was synthesized from all RNA with the Mint cDNA synthesis kit, primed by a TRBC-specific oligonucleotide. Following uracil-DNA glycosylase treatment, a first 18-cycle PCR with universal primers M1SS and BC2_uni_R was performed on all cDNA. The authors' pipeline ran thus. Normalization of each sample was performed by random selection of 1 million high-quality reads, each carrying a distinct molecular identifier. Instead of being binned into consensus sequences, reads that shared molecular identifiers were thrown out. MiTCR, with a Q25 quality threshold and the strictest error-elimination algorithm, was used for CDR3 identification, clonotype clustering and error correction. A nonparametric unseen species model using Euler transformation provided a lower-bound estimate of total TCR beta diversity. The raw public data were reprocessed by TCRdb itself: fastp quality trimming at Q25, MiXCR clonotype calling, in-frame beta chains only. Every distinct CDR3 protein forms one entry, paired with its most common genes and DNA. Clone size and V and J calls follow TCRdb, not the original study. The sample data list approximately 2,000,000 distinct CDR3 sequences, and roughly two fifths of these were observed just once. Roughly 23% of the sample is in the top ten clones.

What the work shows at the level of the full study, not this receptor alone: As age increased, observed TCR beta diversity per million T cells dropped in a roughly linear way, and a significant reduction was already evident by age about 40. Estimates of total diversity from one million sequenced T cells were regarded as lower bounds and underestimates. Conclusive comparison of naive and antigen-experienced compartments was prevented by the profiling of bulk unsorted PBMCs. Donor CMV infection status was unknown, potentially confounding age-related changes in expanded clonotypes. A strong correlation was found between observed TCR beta diversity and the percentage of naive T cells measured by flow cytometry. Compared with the aged group, the long-lived group had more naive CD4+ T cells, fewer expanded clones and increased TCR diversity, a pattern suggesting age selection.

The germline V gene sets CDR1 to SGHVS and CDR2 to FNYEAQ. From the cysteine through the phenylalanine, the CDR3 covers 17 amino acids. Only the CDR3 DNA stays, 51 bases, in frame from base 1. V loses 2 bases, J loses 2 bases, and the germline ends lie 16 bases apart. A remark on this clonotype: Its cognate antigen has yet to be identified. No base quality values were provided; no much bigger clone lies one nucleotide off.

Donors were a few dozen systemically healthy Caucasian individuals from Russia aged roughly 6 to 95 years. Each donor gave 8 to 10 milliliters of peripheral blood, drawn into EDTA-treated Vacutainer tubes. Ficoll-Paque density-gradient centrifugation was used to isolate PBMCs, with at least 6.5 million per sample. Total RNA, at least 6 micrograms per sample, was extracted from PBMCs with Trizol reagent. For every donor, flow cytometry on a PBMC aliquot measured the percentage of naive CD45RAhigh/CD27high T cells. Recombination joined TRBV7-6 with TRBJ2-1; the D gene is perhaps TRBD2, on 5 matching bases. Sequenced: blood. This TCR came from a human donor in good health. The nucleotide sequence is TGTGCCAGCAGCTTATTTGCGAGAGGGCGGACCTACAATGAGCAGTTCTTC. Its translation reads: CASSLFARGRTYNEQFF.